Presented here are 31 T cell receptor beta chains from one specimen sequenced in a study of shared clonotypes between healthy human individuals. Assay used: immunoSEQ multiplex PCR; TCRdb lists only in-frame clones, some missing. Of millions of clones listed, 90% to 95% are singletons. Source material: naive CD4+ T cells sorted from blood. Subset noted: CD45RA+ positively selected. The source of these receptors is a man aged 18 to 29 in good health.

A note on this clone: The sample has other DNA sequences that encode this CDR3 too. V and J are TRBV30 and TRBJ2-1; 10 bases fit TRBD2. This CDR3 is 15 amino acids long. After removal of 0 bases from V and 4 bases from J, the junction contained 3 bases not matched to a gene. Per germline, CDR1 GTSNPN and CDR2 SVGIG (reference sequence). The CDR3 DNA is TGTGCCTGGAGTGTTCGAGCGGGAGGGTACAATGAGCAGTTCTTC. It specifies CAWSVRAGGYNEQFF.

This clone was counted a single time. CDR3 in amino acids: CASRGERRETQYF. The CDR3 DNA is TGTGCCAGCAGGGGGGAACGAAGGGAGACCCAGTACTTC. This sequence joins TRBV25-1 and TRBJ2-5; D is tentatively TRBD1 or TRBD2 (5 bases each). The CDR3 consists of 13 residues. Trimming stripped 6 bases from V and 5 bases from J, with 13 bases between. The germline CDR1 and CDR2 sequences are MGHDK and SYGVNS.

This chain connects TRBV10-2 to TRBJ1-4; a weak D match, TRBD1 (6 bases). This CDR3 region has 14 residues. Germline V gives CDR1 WSHSY, CDR2 SAAADI. The ends were cut back, 6 bases at V and 8 bases at J, with 16 bases in the middle. The CDR3 region has the DNA TGCGCCAGCAGCGTCGTGGGGGCGAAGGAAAAACTGTTTTTT. Translation gives CASSVVGAKEKLFF.

This CDR3 reads CASSYDSLGSPLHF. The DNA for the CDR3 is TGTGCCAGCAGCTATGACAGCCTAGGGTCACCCCTCCACTTT. The chain carries TRBV7-6 and TRBJ1-6, with TRBD1 as a possible D gene (5 bases). Germline CDR1 is SGHVS and CDR2 is FNYEAQ. The CDR3 totals 14 residues. V was shortened by 4 bases and J by 10 bases, with 14 bases between the two germline ends.

The chain uses TRBV5-4 and TRBJ2-6; TRBD1 matches 9 bases. This CDR3 is built from 18 residues. V dropped 2 bases and J dropped 0; count of bases not matched to a gene: 6. Germline V gene data show CDR1 as SGHNT and CDR2 as YYREEE (reference sequence). The chain's CDR3 is CASSFGQGTFSGANVLTF. In DNA, the CDR3 is TGTGCCAGCAGCTTTGGACAGGGGACCTTCTCTGGGGCCAACGTCCTGACTTTC.

The chain combines TRBV27 with TRBJ2-3; 10 bases are shared with TRBD2. J lost 2 bases, V lost 7 bases, and 12 bases had no gene match. CDR1 MNHEY and CDR2 SMNVEV come from the germline V gene (reference sequence). CDR3 length equals 17 residues. The CDR3, as DNA: TGTGCCAGCAACCCAGGCGGACTAGCGGACCTCACAGATACGCAGTATTTT. Amino acids: CASNPGGLADLTDTQYF.

The J gene is TRBJ2-7, the V gene TRBV30; 7 nucleotides line up with TRBD1. Germline V gives CDR1 GTSNPN, CDR2 SVGIG (reference sequence). V gave up 4 bases and J gave up 0 bases; unmatched junction bases: 6. This CDR3 comprises 14 residues. The CDR3 protein is CAWTTGISSYEQYF. DNA for the CDR3: TGTGCCTGGACGACAGGGATCAGCTCCTACGAGCAGTACTTC.

Regarding this clone: Other nucleotide sequences in the sample specify the same CDR3. V usage is TRBV30 and J usage is TRBJ1-1; D unresolved. Trimming removed 0 bases at V and 2 bases at J, with 4 bases between. CDR3 size: 12 residues. In germline, CDR1 is GTSNPN, CDR2 SVGIG (reference sequence). The CDR3, as DNA: TGTGCCTGGAGTGTACCCAACACTGAAGCTTTCTTT. Protein sequence: CAWSVPNTEAFF.

V is TRBV25-1 and J is TRBJ2-5; 9 bases align to TRBD1. V lost 4 bases and J lost 5; bases outside the gene matches: 8. This CDR3 has 15 amino acids. Germline CDR1 MGHDK, CDR2 SYGVNS. The CDR3 protein is CASSVRGTGHETQYF. The CDR3 DNA follows: TGTGCCAGCAGTGTACGGGGGACAGGGCATGAGACCCAGTACTTC.

In regard to this clone: This sample includes further DNA sequences coding for the same CDR3. This chain uses TRBV9 with TRBJ1-1; 7 nucleotides line up with TRBD1. Germline values: CDR1 SGDLS, CDR2 YYNGEE. CDR3 length: 13 residues. The V and J ends lost 0 bases and 5 bases, in that order; junction bases with no gene match: 1. The CDR3 DNA is TGTGCCAGCAGCGTAGAACAGGGGACTGAAGCTTTCTTT. The encoded protein is CASSVEQGTEAFF.

V and J are TRBV11-2 and TRBJ1-4, with D maybe TRBD1 (5 bases). The CDR3 has 16 amino acids. V lost 4 bases and J lost 7, with 19 bases in between. CDR1 and CDR2 (germline): SGHAT, FQNNGV. For the CDR3, the DNA is TGTGCCAGCAGCTCCTCAGACAGATTAGCTATTGAAAAACTGTTTTTT. As protein: CASSSSDRLAIEKLFF.

The V gene is TRBV5-1, the J gene TRBJ2-1; weak D call: TRBD2 (5 bases). Germline lookup yields CDR1 SGHRS and CDR2 YFSETQ. V lost 3 bases and J lost 2, with 9 bases in between. CDR3 length: 14 residues. In DNA, the CDR3 is TGCGCCAGCAGCTGGGGAGCCCCCTACAATGAGCAGTTCTTC. Its translation is CASSWGAPYNEQFF.

The V gene is TRBV18, the J gene TRBJ1-2, with unresolved D. The germline V gene encodes CDR1 KGHSH and CDR2 LQKENI. V shed 1 base and J shed 11 bases, with 23 bases lying between them. The CDR3 spans 16 residues. In DNA form, the CDR3 reads TGTGCCAGCTCACCACAAGTCGGCACGGTCCAAGTAGTGTACACCTTC. Protein sequence: CASSPQVGTVQVVYTF.

Here the CDR3 reads CASSPRWGAADSPLHF. The CDR3 DNA sequence: TGTGCCAGCAGCCCCCGGTGGGGGGCTGCGGATTCACCCCTCCACTTT. The chain joins TRBV5-8 to TRBJ1-6; D is perhaps TRBD1 (6 bases). V was cut by 4 bases and J by 8 bases, with 19 bases left in between. In germline, CDR1 is SGHTS, CDR2 YDEGEE. This CDR3 is 16 amino acids long.

The chain employs TRBV10-1 and TRBJ2-5; D perhaps matches TRBD2 (5 bases). Deletions cut 4 bases from V and 5 bases from J, with 14 bases between. The germline CDR1 and CDR2 sequences are WNHNN and SYGVQD (reference sequence). The CDR3 totals 14 residues. CDR3 DNA sequence: TGCGCCAGCAGTGGAAAGCGGACGGGGGAGACCCAGTACTTC. As protein: CASSGKRTGETQYF.

The chain combines TRBV11-2 with TRBJ2-5; D call uncertain. Germline V gives CDR1 SGHAT, CDR2 FQNNGV. The CDR3 totals 12 residues. Deletions cut 3 bases from V and 5 bases from J, with 7 bases between. The CDR3 region is CASSFARETQYF. CDR3 nucleotide sequence: TGTGCCAGCAGCTTCGCGCGGGAGACCCAGTACTTC.

The rearrangement links TRBV6-1 to TRBJ1-6, with TRBD1 matching 7 bases. CDR3 length: 15 residues. CDR1 and CDR2 from the germline V gene are MNHNS and SASEGT. The ends lost 4 bases at V and 7 bases at J; junction bases unmatched: 7. The CDR3 loop reads CASSGPGQPNSPLHF. CDR3 DNA: TGTGCCAGCAGTGGCCCGGGACAGCCAAATTCACCCCTCCACTTT.

The chain is built from TRBV6-8 and TRBJ1-6, with D unclear. Germline V CDR1 and CDR2: MNHGY, SAAAGT. This CDR3 has 16 amino acids. V lost 8 bases and J 2 bases, leaving 16 bases between the germline ends. CDR3 nucleotide sequence: TGTGCCAGCCTAGTAAGGGCAGGTGCCTATAATTCACCCCTCCACTTT. Protein product: CASLVRAGAYNSPLHF.

The chain carries TRBV7-2 and TRBJ2-7; D gene unclear. Germline assignment: CDR1 SGHTA and CDR2 FQGNSA. The CDR3 loop spans 16 amino acids. V was cut by 5 bases and J by 0 bases, with 17 bases left in between. CDR3 DNA sequence: TGTGCCAGCAGCCCGCCCTGGGCGACGAACTCCTACGAGCAGTACTTC. It yields the protein CASSPPWATNSYEQYF.

The J gene is TRBJ2-5, the V gene TRBV11-2; TRBD2 matches 11 bases. V shed 5 bases and J 5 bases; nucleotides not matched to a gene: 7. The CDR3 runs 15 residues. Germline CDR1 reads SGHAT; CDR2 reads FQNNGV. CDR3 protein: CASSISGRVPETQYF. The CDR3 nucleotides read TGTGCCAGCAGCATTAGCGGGAGGGTTCCTGAGACCCAGTACTTC.

The V and J genes are TRBV4-3 and TRBJ2-2, with 7 positions matching TRBD1. Per the germline V gene, CDR1 is LGHNA and CDR2 is YSLEER. V was pared by 3 bases and J by 6 bases, with 7 bases of the junction left unmatched. The CDR3 runs to 15 residues. CDR3 sequence: CASSHETGIAGELFF. CDR3 sequence (DNA): TGCGCCAGCAGCCACGAGACAGGGATTGCCGGGGAGCTGTTTTTT.

A remark on this clone: Within the sample, other DNA sequences also encode this same CDR3. V usage is TRBV20-1 and J usage is TRBJ1-2, with D hard to call. The germline gives CDR1 DFQATT, CDR2 SNEGSKA (reference sequence). The CDR3 length is 11 residues. With 0 bases removed from V and 5 bases from J, the gap between germline ends came to 4 bases. The CDR3 nucleotides are TGCAGTGCTAGAGAGGGTTATGGCTACACCTTC. Its translation is CSAREGYGYTF.

With regard to this clone: The identical CDR3 is also encoded by other nucleotide sequences in the sample. V usage is TRBV7-2 and J usage is TRBJ2-7, with D perhaps assigned TRBD1 or TRBD2 (5 bases each). The V end lost 5 bases, the J end lost 4 bases, and 15 bases lay between the germline ends. Germline loops: CDR1 SGHTA, CDR2 FQGNSA. This CDR3 contains 14 residues. CDR3 bases: TGTGCCAGCAGCACCTCCGGGGCGTCTTACGAGCAGTACTTC. It specifies CASSTSGASYEQYF.

About this clone itself: Other DNA sequences in this sample translate to the same CDR3. The chain joins TRBV30 to TRBJ2-5; D might be TRBD2 (5 bases). CDR1 GTSNPN and CDR2 SVGIG come from the germline V gene (reference sequence). V was cut by 1 base and J by 5 bases, with 8 bases left in between. The CDR3 has 12 residues. CDR3 loop: CAWSERRETQYF. The CDR3 DNA sequence: TGTGCCTGGAGTGAGAGGAGGGAGACCCAGTACTTC. The full variable domain, with the rest looked up from reference TRBV30 and TRBJ2-5, is SQTIHQWPATLVQPVGSPLSLECTVEGTSNPNLYWYRQAAGRGLQLLFYSVGIGQISSEVPQNLSASRPQDRQFILSSKKLLLSDSGFYLCAWSERRETQYFGPGTRLLVL.

The rearrangement links TRBV13 to TRBJ2-7, with 9 bases matching TRBD1. The CDR3 is 14 amino acids. Germline V gene sequence: CDR1 PRHDT, CDR2 FYEKMQ (reference sequence). Germline trimming cut 3 bases from V and 5 bases from J; bases unmatched to any gene: 5. CDR3 region: CASSFAGTGNEQYF. CDR3 coding DNA: TGTGCCAGCAGCTTCGCCGGGACAGGGAACGAGCAGTACTTC.

The chain is built from TRBV9 and TRBJ2-2, with D perhaps matching TRBD2 (8 bases). The germline CDR1 and CDR2 sequences are SGDLS and YYNGEE. Trimming removed 2 bases from V and 4 bases from J, with 27 bases in between. CDR3 length equals 20 residues. CDR3 DNA sequence: TGTGCCAGCAGCGTTCCCACTAGCGGAGGGGGCTCCTCTTCCACCGGGGAGCTGTTTTTT. The encoded protein is CASSVPTSGGGSSSTGELFF.

The gene calls are TRBV29-1 and TRBJ1-5; D is unresolved. The CDR3 is 10 residues long. Per the germline V gene, CDR1 is SQVTM and CDR2 is ANQGSEA. Trimming left V 8 bases short and J 9 bases short, with 11 bases between. CDR3 in amino acids: CSPVRRPQHF. The CDR3 nucleotides read TGCAGCCCTGTCAGGAGGCCCCAGCATTTT.

The V and J genes are TRBV13 and TRBJ2-7, with D possibly matching TRBD2 (6 bases). The germline gives CDR1 PRHDT, CDR2 FYEKMQ (reference sequence). Trimming took off 7 bases at V and 0 bases at J, with 16 bases between the two ends. This CDR3 is built from 15 residues. In DNA form, the CDR3 reads TGTGCCAGCACCTTCCGGGACTGGAGCTCCTACGAGCAGTACTTC. Its translation is CASTFRDWSSYEQYF.

This clone has only one observation. CDR3 in DNA: TGCGCCAGCAGCCAACCAACGGAGAAAAACATTCAGTACTTC. Translated, it gives CASSQPTEKNIQYF. The chain combines TRBV4-1 with TRBJ2-4; D gene uncertain. V lost 2 bases, J lost 4 bases, and 9 bases lay in between. Germline values: CDR1 MGHRA, CDR2 YSYEKL. This CDR3 is 14 amino acids long.

Details on this clone: The junction does not match germline at one end; this may be a read error. This chain joins TRBV5-1 and TRBJ2-2; 7 bases agree with TRBD2. The CDR3 has 15 residues. The germline gives CDR1 SGHRS, CDR2 YFSETQ. CDR3 nucleotides: TGCGCCAGCAGCTTGAACGGGGGGAACCCCGGGGAGCTGTTTTTT. Translated: CASSLNGGNPGELFF.

The rearrangement joins TRBV6-5 to TRBJ2-5; D gene unclear. V lost 6 bases to trimming and J lost 4 bases, with 9 bases between them. The CDR3 runs to 12 residues. Germline V lookup: CDR1 MNHEY, CDR2 SVGAGI. CDR3 region: CASRRTGETQYF. In DNA, the CDR3 is TGTGCCAGCAGAAGAACGGGAGAGACCCAGTACTTC.